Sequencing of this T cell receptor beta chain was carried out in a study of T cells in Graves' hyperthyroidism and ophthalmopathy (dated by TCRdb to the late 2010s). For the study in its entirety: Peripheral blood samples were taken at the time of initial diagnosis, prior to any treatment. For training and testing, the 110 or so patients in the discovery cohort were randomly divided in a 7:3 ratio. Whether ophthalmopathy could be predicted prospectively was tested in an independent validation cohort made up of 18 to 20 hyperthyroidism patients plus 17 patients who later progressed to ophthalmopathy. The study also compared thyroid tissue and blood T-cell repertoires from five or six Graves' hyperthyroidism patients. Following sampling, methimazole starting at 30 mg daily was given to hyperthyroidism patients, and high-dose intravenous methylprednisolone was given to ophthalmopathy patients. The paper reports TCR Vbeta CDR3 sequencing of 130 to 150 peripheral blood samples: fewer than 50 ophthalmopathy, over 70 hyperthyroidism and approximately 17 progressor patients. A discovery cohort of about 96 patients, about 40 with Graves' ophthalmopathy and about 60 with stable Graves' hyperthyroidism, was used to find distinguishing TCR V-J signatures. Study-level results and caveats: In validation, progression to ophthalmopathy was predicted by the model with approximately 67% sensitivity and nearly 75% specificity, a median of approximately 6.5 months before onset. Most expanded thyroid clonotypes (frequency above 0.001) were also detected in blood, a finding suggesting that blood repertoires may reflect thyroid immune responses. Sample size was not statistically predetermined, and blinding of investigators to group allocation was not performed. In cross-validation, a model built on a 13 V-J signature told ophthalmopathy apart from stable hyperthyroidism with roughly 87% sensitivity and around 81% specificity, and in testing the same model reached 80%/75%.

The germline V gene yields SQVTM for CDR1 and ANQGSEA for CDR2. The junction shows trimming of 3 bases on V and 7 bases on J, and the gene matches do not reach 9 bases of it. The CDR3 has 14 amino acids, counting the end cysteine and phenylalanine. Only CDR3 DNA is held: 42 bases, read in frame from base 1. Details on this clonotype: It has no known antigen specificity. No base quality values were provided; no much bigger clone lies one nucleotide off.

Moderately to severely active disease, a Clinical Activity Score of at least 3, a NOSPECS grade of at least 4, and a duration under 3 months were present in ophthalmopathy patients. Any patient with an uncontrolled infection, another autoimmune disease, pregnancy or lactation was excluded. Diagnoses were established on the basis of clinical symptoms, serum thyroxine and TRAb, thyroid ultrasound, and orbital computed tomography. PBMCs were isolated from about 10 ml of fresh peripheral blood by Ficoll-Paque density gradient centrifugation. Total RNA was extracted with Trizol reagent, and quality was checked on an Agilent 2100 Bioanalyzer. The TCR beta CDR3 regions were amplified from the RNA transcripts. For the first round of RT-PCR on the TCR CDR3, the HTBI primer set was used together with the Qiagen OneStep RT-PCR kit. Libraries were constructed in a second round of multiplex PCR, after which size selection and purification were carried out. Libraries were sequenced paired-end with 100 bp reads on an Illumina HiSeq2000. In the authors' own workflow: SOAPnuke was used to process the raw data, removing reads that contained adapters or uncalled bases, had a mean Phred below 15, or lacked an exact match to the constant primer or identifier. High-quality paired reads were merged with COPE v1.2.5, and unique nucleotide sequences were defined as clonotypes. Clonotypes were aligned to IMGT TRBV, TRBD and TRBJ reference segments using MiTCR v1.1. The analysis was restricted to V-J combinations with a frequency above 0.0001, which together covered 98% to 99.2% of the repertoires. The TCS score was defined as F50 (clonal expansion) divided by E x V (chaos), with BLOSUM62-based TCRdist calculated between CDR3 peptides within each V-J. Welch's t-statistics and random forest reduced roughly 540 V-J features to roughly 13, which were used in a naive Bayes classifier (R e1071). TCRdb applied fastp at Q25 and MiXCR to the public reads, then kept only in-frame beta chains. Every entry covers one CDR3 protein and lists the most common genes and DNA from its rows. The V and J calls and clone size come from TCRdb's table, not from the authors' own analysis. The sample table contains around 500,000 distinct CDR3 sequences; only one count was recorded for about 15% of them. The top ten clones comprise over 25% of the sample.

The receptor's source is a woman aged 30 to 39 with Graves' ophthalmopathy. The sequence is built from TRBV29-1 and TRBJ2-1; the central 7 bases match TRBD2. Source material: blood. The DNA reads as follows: TGCAGCGTTGATAGTGGGAGGGCTAAAAATGAGCAGTTCTTC. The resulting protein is CSVDSGRAKNEQFF.